This TCR beta chain was profiled in a study of cytomegalovirus exposure and HLA in healthy donors. A multiplex PCR was run with 60 Vbeta primers and 13 Jbeta primers. Using immunoSEQ multiplex PCR, the repertoire was profiled, and TCRdb retains in-frame clones only, with some absent. The sample gives around 100,000 clones, roughly 80% of which show up once; roughly 4% is in the top ten. The receptor comes from a man between 45 and 60 years old in good health and CMV-seropositive. The sample consisted of PBMCs.

The CDR3 DNA follows: TGTGCCTGGAGTCTCGGACAGAACTACGAGCAGTACTTC. Translation: CAWSLGQNYEQYF. The chain recombines TRBV30 with TRBJ2-7; TRBD1 might be the D (6 bases). Trimming removed 2 bases from V and 3 bases from J, with 11 bases in between. The CDR3 consists of 13 residues. Germline CDR1 is GTSNPN and CDR2 is SVGIG (reference sequence).